This T cell receptor (beta chain) was obtained from a study of T-cell reconstitution after alpha-beta-depleted transplantation in children. Study outcomes and limitations: At day 60, the high TCRbeta diversity found in some patients originated from recipient T cells and thymic progenitors that had survived. By one year post-transplant, T-cell counts and diversity largely arose from T cells that were newly produced.

A library of TCRbeta sequences, prepared with unique molecular identifiers, was generated. TCRdb recomputed calls from the PCR reads with MiXCR, one row per CDR3 protein. The repertoire has about 500,000 distinct CDR3 sequences, roughly an eighth of them found once; the top ten carry 12% to 15%. The CDR3 consists of 17 residues. Per the germline V gene, CDR1 is MNHEY and CDR2 is SMNVEV (reference sequence). The V end was cut by 5 bases, the J end by 3 bases, with 19 bases between. In its sample, this clonotype was seen many times. The antigen is unknown. The sequence came from a female patient aged 2-10 years who had a stem cell transplant for aplastic anemia, so the T cells may come from the graft donor. V is TRBV27 and J is TRBJ2-2; TRBD2 is a possible D gene (6 bases). This specimen consisted of PBMCs, mostly from graft donor cells, obtained 180 days after TCRalphabeta/CD19-depleted stem cell transplant. The CDR3 DNA reads TGTGCCAGCAGTCAGCTCGGCTGGGGGGACCACACCGGGGAGCTGTTTTTT. Protein: CASSQLGWGDHTGELFF.